The 28 T cell receptor beta chains listed next were all sequenced from one sample in a study of cytomegalovirus exposure and HLA in healthy donors. 60 Vbeta and 13 Jbeta primers were used in PCR. Profiled with immunoSEQ multiplex PCR; TCRdb holds only in-frame clones, not every one. Seen in this sample are more than 45,000 clones; the ten most common clones hold 3.5% to 4%. The sequencing sample was made of PBMCs. All receptors come from a male donor in good health and CMV-seronegative.

As for this clone: Compared with germline, one end of the junction differs, possibly owing to a read error. The rearrangement joins TRBV5-1 to TRBJ2-5; D might be TRBD1 (7 bases). Germline-derived CDR1 and CDR2 are SGHRS and YFSETQ. This CDR3 has 13 amino acids. The CDR3 sequence: CASSLVRGENQYF. DNA of the CDR3: TGCGCCAGCAGCTTGGTCAGGGGGGAGAACCAGTACTTC. Variable domain in full (rest from reference TRBV5-1 and TRBJ2-5): KAGVTQTPRYLIKTRGQQVTLSCSPISGHRSVSWYQQTPGQGLQFLFEYFSETQRNKGNFPGRFSGRQFSNSRSEMNVSTLELGDSALYLCASSLVRGENQYFGPGTRLLVL.

This rearrangement joins TRBV5-5 to TRBJ2-7; possibly TRBD2 for D (5 bases). Per the germline V gene, CDR1 is SGHKS and CDR2 is YYEKEE (reference sequence). Trimming removed 4 bases at V and 2 bases at J, with 10 bases between. This CDR3 is built from 13 residues. CDR3 region: CASSTTGAYEQYF. In DNA form, the CDR3 reads TGTGCCAGCAGCACCACCGGGGCCTACGAGCAGTACTTC. The full variable domain, in which reference TRBV5-5 and TRBJ2-7 provide the parts outside the CDR3, is DAGVTQSPTHLIKTRGQQVTLRCSPISGHKSVSWYQQVLGQGPQFIFQYYEKEERGRGNFPDRFSARQFPNYSSELNVNALLLGDSALYLCASSTTGAYEQYFGPGTRLTVT.

This chain uses TRBV28 with TRBJ2-7; a weak D match, TRBD1 (5 bases). The V end was cut by 5 bases, the J end by 0 bases, with 17 bases between. Germline V CDR1 and CDR2: MDHEN, SYDVKM. The CDR3 consists of 16 residues. The CDR3 sequence: CASSTRQQRSSYEQYF. In nucleotides, the CDR3 is TGTGCCAGCAGTACCCGACAGCAAAGGAGCTCCTACGAGCAGTACTTC. Drawing the rest from reference TRBV28 and TRBJ2-7, the complete variable domain is DVKVTQSSRYLVKRTGEKVFLECVQDMDHENMFWYRQDPGLGLRLIYFSYDVKMKEKGDIPEGYSVSREKKERFSLILESASTNQTSMYLCASSTRQQRSSYEQYFGPGTRLTVT.

CDR3 DNA: TGTGCCAGCAGCTCTTCACAGGGGGGCGGGGAAAAACTGTTTTTT. Translating gives CASSSSQGGGEKLFF. The V gene is TRBV28, the J gene TRBJ1-4; 8 bases fit TRBD1. Trimming at V came to 6 bases and at J to 8 bases, leaving 11 bases not matched to a gene. This CDR3 is built from 15 residues. Germline V gene sequence: CDR1 MDHEN, CDR2 SYDVKM.

The chain recombines TRBV30 with TRBJ2-5; TRBD2 is a possible D gene (6 bases). CDR1 is GTSNPN and CDR2 is SVGIG in the germline V gene (reference sequence). The CDR3 is made up of 14 amino acids. V was cut by 0 bases and J by 5 bases, with 13 bases left in between. CDR3 amino acids: CAWSVGGAGETQYF. The CDR3 DNA is TGTGCCTGGAGTGTAGGAGGGGCTGGGGAGACCCAGTACTTC.

This chain joins TRBV7-9 and TRBJ2-7, with 8 bases lining up with TRBD2. The V and J ends lost 8 bases and 3 bases, in that order; junction bases with no gene match: 3. The CDR3 totals 12 residues. Per the germline V gene, CDR1 is SEHNR and CDR2 is FQNEAQ (reference sequence). DNA of the CDR3: TGTGCCAGCGGAAGCGGGAGCTACGAGCAGTACTTC. Amino acid sequence: CASGSGSYEQYF.

V and J are TRBV18 and TRBJ2-1; D gene uncertain. V was cut by 3 bases and J by 5 bases, with 11 bases left in between. CDR3 size: 14 residues. Per germline, CDR1 KGHSH and CDR2 LQKENI. For the CDR3, the DNA is TGTGCCAGCTCACCGGGCAGCCCCGACAATGAGCAGTTCTTC. Encoded protein: CASSPGSPDNEQFF.

Notes on this clone: At one of its ends the junction is not consistent with the germline gene, which may arise from a read error. The chain uses TRBV30 and TRBJ2-5; TRBD2 agrees at 12 bases. Germline CDR1 reads GTSNPN; CDR2 reads SVGIG (reference sequence). The CDR3 covers 15 residues. This chain's CDR3 is CAGSAGLAGQETQYF. The CDR3 nucleotides are TGTGCCGGGAGTGCGGGACTAGCGGGTCAAGAGACCCAGTACTTC.

The rearrangement links TRBV7-2 to TRBJ2-3; 13 bases map to TRBD2. Per germline, CDR1 SGHTA and CDR2 FQGNSA. With 5 bases clipped from V and 3 bases from J, the junction kept 5 bases outside the gene matches. CDR3 length: 16 amino acids. The CDR3 loop reads CASSRTSGSRTDTQYF. The CDR3, as DNA: TGTGCCAGCAGCCGGACTAGCGGGAGTCGAACAGATACGCAGTATTTT.

The chain couples TRBV7-2 to TRBJ2-5; 7 bases are a match to TRBD1. CDR1 and CDR2 from the germline V gene are SGHTA and FQGNSA. This CDR3 spans 14 amino acids. V was clipped by 5 bases and J by 3 bases; unmatched bases: 6. The chain's CDR3 is CASSTSGGKETQYF. CDR3 coding DNA: TGTGCCAGCAGCACGTCAGGGGGTAAAGAGACCCAGTACTTC.

Comment on this clone: One junction end disagrees with the germline gene, perhaps due to a read error. The genes are TRBV6-1 and TRBJ2-3; maybe TRBD2 (6 bases). The length of the CDR3 is 15 residues. Germline lookup yields CDR1 MNHNS and CDR2 SASEGT. The DNA for the CDR3 is TGTGCCAGCAGCCCGGTGGGTACTAGCACAGATAAGCAGTATTTT. It codes for CASSPVGTSTDKQYF.

This chain uses TRBV5-6 with TRBJ1-1; D call uncertain. Germline-derived CDR1 and CDR2 are SGHDT and YYEEEE. Between the trimmed V and J ends, which lost 3 bases and 0 bases, there was a span of 6 bases. CDR3 length: 13 amino acids. The CDR3 DNA follows: TGTGCCAGCAGCTCAGGAATGAACACTGAAGCTTTCTTT. Translating it yields CASSSGMNTEAFF.

V and J are TRBV4-3 and TRBJ2-7; 10 bases are a match to TRBD2. Germline trimming cut 4 bases from V and 3 bases from J; bases unmatched to any gene: 6. Germline CDR1 LGHNA, CDR2 YSLEER. The CDR3 is 15 amino acids. The CDR3 DNA reads TGCGCCAGCAGCCGACTAGCGGGCATAAACTACGAGCAGTACTTC. Amino acids: CASSRLAGINYEQYF.

V and J are TRBV29-1 and TRBJ2-6; D gene unclear. CDR1 is SQVTM and CDR2 is ANQGSEA in the germline V gene. The length of the CDR3 is 13 residues. The V and J ends lost 6 bases and 0 bases respectively, with 6 bases between them. The CDR3 is CSVQPSGANVLTF. Here the CDR3 DNA reads TGCAGCGTACAGCCCTCTGGGGCCAACGTCCTGACTTTC.

The CDR3 spells CASSLSAGLGEQYF. CDR3 nucleotide sequence: TGTGCCAGCAGTTTATCGGCGGGATTGGGCGAGCAGTACTTC. The rearrangement joins TRBV27 to TRBJ2-7, with D possibly TRBD2 on 6 matching bases. Germline lookup yields CDR1 MNHEY and CDR2 SMNVEV (reference sequence). The CDR3 is 14 amino acids. V lost 0 bases and J 6 bases, leaving 12 bases between the germline ends.

The chain carries TRBV5-1 and TRBJ2-7; 11 nucleotides agree with TRBD2. The CDR3 length is 14 residues. Germline loops: CDR1 SGHRS, CDR2 YFSETQ. The trim removed 3 bases at V and 3 bases at J, leaving 2 bases unmatched. The CDR3 is CASSSTSGGYEQYF. Written as DNA, the CDR3 is TGCGCCAGCAGCTCCACTAGCGGGGGCTACGAGCAGTACTTC. Complete variable domain (other parts from reference TRBV5-1 and TRBJ2-7): KAGVTQTPRYLIKTRGQQVTLSCSPISGHRSVSWYQQTPGQGLQFLFEYFSETQRNKGNFPGRFSGRQFSNSRSEMNVSTLELGDSALYLCASSSTSGGYEQYFGPGTRLTVT.

About this clone itself: The same CDR3 is also encoded by other DNA sequences in this sample. This chain uses TRBV5-1 with TRBJ1-1; no clear D gene. Germline CDR1 is SGHRS and CDR2 is YFSETQ. Trimming shortened V by 4 bases and J by 6 bases, and 19 bases separated the two germline ends. CDR3 size: 15 residues. In DNA form, the CDR3 reads TGCGCCAGCAGCAGTTTGACGACCGGGAGTTCTGAAGCTTTCTTT. Translating gives CASSSLTTGSSEAFF.

The chain joins TRBV5-8 to TRBJ2-2; TRBD2 aligns across 14 bases. This CDR3 is 16 amino acids long. V lost 4 bases, J lost 6 bases, and 5 bases stayed unmatched. Germline values: CDR1 SGHTS, CDR2 YDEGEE. This CDR3 reads CASSRGTSGSSGELFF. CDR3 DNA: TGTGCCAGCAGCCGCGGGACTAGCGGGAGCTCCGGGGAGCTGTTTTTT. The whole variable domain, filled in from reference TRBV5-8 and TRBJ2-2, reads EAGVTQSPTHLIKTRGQQATLRCSPISGHTSVYWYQQALGLGLQFLLWYDEGEERNRGNFPPRFSGRQFPNYSSELNVNALELEDSALYLCASSRGTSGSSGELFFGEGSRLTVL.

V gene TRBV6-5 combines with J gene TRBJ2-1; 8 nucleotides agree with TRBD2. The CDR3 length is 15 residues. From germline, CDR1 is MNHEY and CDR2 SVGAGI. Unmatched junction bases numbered 4, after V lost 6 bases and J lost 0 bases. The CDR3 reads CASSKLAVSYNEQFF. The CDR3 nucleotides read TGTGCCAGCAGCAAACTAGCGGTCTCCTACAATGAGCAGTTCTTC.

The chain has TRBV6-5 and TRBJ2-2; 11 bases fit TRBD1. Trimming cost V 6 bases and J 7 bases; bases outside gene matches: 4. The length of the CDR3 is 14 residues. Germline CDR1 reads MNHEY; CDR2 reads SVGAGI. The CDR3: CASSRDRGIGELFF. CDR3 sequence (DNA): TGTGCCAGCAGCCGGGACAGGGGGATCGGGGAGCTGTTTTTT.

J is TRBJ1-1 and V is TRBV4-2, with D unresolved. CDR1 is LGHNA and CDR2 is YNFKEQ in the germline V gene. The CDR3 extends over 15 amino acids. Trimming cost V 4 bases and J 1 base, with 13 bases left between them. CDR3: CASSPKYSSNTEAFF. The CDR3 bases are TGTGCCAGCAGCCCGAAGTACAGTTCGAACACTGAAGCTTTCTTT.

V is TRBV28 and J is TRBJ2-1; 9 bases are a match to TRBD1. Trimming took 1 base from V and 0 from J; bases not matched to a gene: 4. The CDR3 is made up of 17 amino acids. CDR1 and CDR2 from the germline V gene are MDHEN and SYDVKM. CDR3 nucleotides: TGTGCCAGCAGTTTATCGACAGGGGGGCCCTCCTACAATGAGCAGTTCTTC. Translated: CASSLSTGGPSYNEQFF.

The chain is built from TRBV9 and TRBJ2-7; the match to TRBD2 covers 12 bases. Germline-derived CDR1 and CDR2 are SGDLS and YYNGEE. V gave up 2 bases and J gave up 3 bases; unmatched junction bases: 3. The CDR3 is 15 residues long. This chain's CDR3 is CASSVGLAGLYEQYF. CDR3 nucleotides: TGTGCCAGCAGCGTTGGACTAGCGGGACTCTACGAGCAGTACTTC.

The genes are TRBV4-3 and TRBJ2-7, with D possibly being TRBD2 (5 bases). Germline lookup yields CDR1 LGHNA and CDR2 YSLEER. CDR3 size: 13 residues. V was cut by 5 bases and J by 5 bases, with 13 bases left in between. CDR3 nucleotides: TGCGCCAGCAGCAGGACCCCAGCGGACGAGCAGTACTTC. This sequence encodes CASSRTPADEQYF.

This chain connects TRBV7-2 to TRBJ1-6; D possibly corresponds to TRBD1 (5 bases). From germline, CDR1 is SGHTA and CDR2 FQGNSA. The CDR3 contains 14 residues. Trimming cost V 3 bases and J 5 bases, with 8 bases left between them. CDR3: CASSLRQHNSPLHF. CDR3 in DNA: TGTGCCAGCAGCTTGCGACAGCATAATTCACCCCTCCACTTT.

V gene TRBV5-6 combines with J gene TRBJ2-1, with TRBD1 matching 7 bases. The germline gives CDR1 SGHDT, CDR2 YYEEEE. CDR3 size: 13 residues. V trimming: 4 bases; J trimming: 10 bases; junction bases outside the gene matches: 8. The DNA of the CDR3 is TGTGCCAGCAGCCTAAGACAGGGCCGCGAGCAGTTCTTC. Amino acids: CASSLRQGREQFF.

The chain joins TRBV7-2 to TRBJ1-2, with TRBD1 as a possible D gene (6 bases). Trimming left V 4 bases short and J 0 bases short, with 12 bases between. CDR3 length equals 15 residues. CDR1 is SGHTA, CDR2 FQGNSA, per germline. CDR3 amino acids: CASSSDRRANYGYTF. For the CDR3, the DNA is TGTGCCAGCAGCTCGGACAGACGAGCTAACTATGGCTACACCTTC.

V usage is TRBV9 and J usage is TRBJ2-7, with 7 bases fitting TRBD1. After removal of 4 bases from V and 7 bases from J, the junction contained 17 bases not matched to a gene. This CDR3 comprises 16 residues. Germline-derived CDR1 and CDR2 are SGDLS and YYNGEE. This chain's CDR3 is CASSPDRVGPLREQYF. The CDR3, as DNA: TGTGCCAGCAGCCCAGACAGGGTCGGGCCCCTACGGGAGCAGTACTTC.